The 27 T cell receptor beta chains reported below all come from one sample, sequenced in a study of blood T cell repertoires in COVID-19. Data came from immunoSEQ multiplex PCR; TCRdb stores just in-frame clones and leaves some out. The sample carries fewer than 200,000 clones, approximately 87% recorded once. Material for sequencing was PBMCs or T cells enriched from blood (not recorded which). The receptors derive from a woman in her forties or fifties who had recovered from COVID-19.

The V and J genes are TRBV7-9 and TRBJ1-5, with TRBD1 matching 7 bases. The CDR3 is made up of 14 amino acids. V trimming: 2 bases; J trimming: 7 bases; junction bases outside the gene matches: 5. Per the germline V gene, CDR1 is SEHNR and CDR2 is FQNEAQ (reference sequence). CDR3 sequence: CASSLQGVHQPQHF. In DNA form, the CDR3 reads TGTGCCAGCAGCTTACAGGGGGTCCACCAGCCCCAGCATTTT.

The J gene is TRBJ2-1, the V gene TRBV7-8; no firm D call. V lost 4 bases, J lost 6 bases, and 7 bases lay in between. The CDR3 contains 12 residues. Germline V CDR1 and CDR2: SGHVS, FQNEAQ. As DNA, the CDR3 is TGTGCCAGCAGCTCATCGGTCAATGAGCAGTTCTTC. Translated: CASSSSVNEQFF. The full variable domain, in which reference TRBV7-8 and TRBJ2-1 provide the parts outside the CDR3, is GAGVSQSPRYKVAKRGQDVALRCDPISGHVSLFWYQQALGQGPEFLTYFQNEAQLDKSGLPSDRFFAERPEGSVSTLKIQRTQQEDSAVYLCASSSSVNEQFFGPGTRLTVL.

The chain recombines TRBV6-5 with TRBJ1-5; maybe TRBD1 (5 bases). The length of the CDR3 is 13 residues. Germline V lookup: CDR1 MNHEY, CDR2 SVGAGI. Between the trimmed V and J ends, which lost 7 bases and 5 bases, there was a span of 12 bases. CDR3 region: CASKETVYQPQHF. The CDR3 region has the DNA TGTGCCAGCAAGGAGACAGTCTATCAGCCCCAGCATTTT.

V is TRBV7-2 and J is TRBJ1-5; D unresolved. Germline CDR1 SGHTA, CDR2 FQGNSA. The CDR3 totals 13 residues. V lost 4 bases, J lost 5 bases, and 9 bases lay in between. The CDR3 DNA reads TGTGCCAGCAGCTCGACTAGAGATCAGCCCCAGCATTTT. This gives the protein CASSSTRDQPQHF.

The V call is TRBV30, the J call TRBJ1-5; no clear D gene. Trimming pared 4 bases from V and 2 bases from J, leaving 15 bases between. CDR3 length: 15 residues. From germline, CDR1 is GTSNPN and CDR2 SVGIG (reference sequence). The CDR3 reads CAWKYPGSGNQPQHF. Written as DNA, the CDR3 is TGTGCCTGGAAGTATCCGGGGTCTGGCAATCAGCCCCAGCATTTT.

The chain uses TRBV5-6 and TRBJ1-4; D is ambiguous. CDR1 SGHDT and CDR2 YYEEEE come from the germline V gene. Trimming removed 5 bases at V and 3 bases at J, with 23 bases between. The CDR3 extends over 18 amino acids. The CDR3 is CASSSKIASFAANEKLFF. The CDR3 DNA follows: TGTGCCAGCAGTTCAAAGATTGCATCATTTGCAGCTAATGAAAAACTGTTTTTT.

This chain links TRBV18 with TRBJ1-1, with D unresolved. Germline values: CDR1 KGHSH, CDR2 LQKENI. With 5 bases removed from V and 0 bases from J, the gap between germline ends came to 7 bases. The CDR3 runs 13 residues. This CDR3 reads CASSSELNTEAFF. The DNA of the CDR3 is TGTGCCAGCTCATCTGAGCTGAACACTGAAGCTTTCTTT.

The gene calls are TRBV4-1 and TRBJ2-1, with a weak D call TRBD1 (6 bases). This CDR3 is 14 amino acids long. Per the germline V gene, CDR1 is MGHRA and CDR2 is YSYEKL. Deletions cut 6 bases from V and 4 bases from J, with 13 bases between. The CDR3 sequence: CASSPGEDYNEQFF. DNA of the CDR3: TGCGCCAGCAGTCCAGGGGAAGATTACAATGAGCAGTTCTTC.

The chain carries TRBV3-1 (or the pseudogene TRBV3-2) and TRBJ1-2, with 7 bases matching TRBD1. The CDR3 spans 14 residues. Germline CDR1 LGHDT, CDR2 YNNKEL (reference sequence). Trimming cost V 6 bases and J 0 bases; bases outside gene matches: 4. The CDR3 region is CASRKDRSNYGYTF. The CDR3 DNA sequence: TGTGCCAGCAGGAAGGACAGGTCTAACTATGGCTACACCTTC.

The chain has TRBV2 and TRBJ1-1; 7 positions agree with TRBD1. Per germline, CDR1 SNHLY and CDR2 FYNNEI. V lost 6 bases and J lost 4; bases outside the gene matches: 8. The CDR3 is 14 residues long. CDR3: CASRGTGAGTEAFF. CDR3 nucleotides: TGTGCCAGCAGGGGAACAGGGGCGGGCACTGAAGCTTTCTTT.

This chain uses TRBV2 with TRBJ1-1; TRBD1 agrees at 7 bases. Losses at the gene ends were 5 bases for V and 1 base for J; bases not matched to a gene: 1. This CDR3 region has 13 residues. Germline CDR1 and CDR2: SNHLY and FYNNEI. The CDR3: CASSSGGNTEAFF. The CDR3 DNA is TGTGCCAGCAGTTCAGGGGGGAACACTGAAGCTTTCTTT.

The gene calls are TRBV28 and TRBJ1-2; 7 nucleotides align to TRBD1. CDR3 length equals 15 residues. Per the germline V gene, CDR1 is MDHEN and CDR2 is SYDVKM. Germline trimming cut 7 bases from V and 3 bases from J; bases unmatched to any gene: 11. CDR3 coding DNA: TGTGCCAGCACCAGGCCAGGGGGATTATACTATGGCTACACCTTC. Translation: CASTRPGGLYYGYTF.

CDR3 DNA: TGTGCCAGCAGCGTCAACCTCGCGAATGAAAAACTGTTTTTT. It specifies CASSVNLANEKLFF. The chain couples TRBV2 to TRBJ1-4; D call uncertain. V was clipped by 6 bases and J by 5 bases, with 13 bases between them. CDR3 length: 14 residues. CDR1 SNHLY and CDR2 FYNNEI come from the germline V gene.

This clone has only a few counts. The chain carries TRBV18 and TRBJ1-2; TRBD1 matches at 8 bases. Germline V gene lookup returns CDR1 KGHSH and CDR2 LQKENI. Trimming removed 5 bases from V and 8 bases from J; junction bases left unmatched: 4. The CDR3 has 12 amino acids. In nucleotides, the CDR3 is TGTGCCAGCTCAGTGGACAGGGCCGGCTACACCTTC. This encodes CASSVDRAGYTF.

This sequence joins TRBV5-1 and TRBJ1-2; 7 bases are a match to TRBD1. Per germline, CDR1 SGHRS and CDR2 YFSETQ. V shed 2 bases, J shed 7 bases, and the junction held 5 bases outside the gene matches. The CDR3 sequence is 13 residues long. The CDR3 reads CASSFGQATGYTF. DNA for the CDR3: TGCGCCAGCAGCTTCGGACAGGCAACTGGCTACACCTTC. Filled out from reference TRBV5-1 and TRBJ1-2, the complete variable domain reads KAGVTQTPRYLIKTRGQQVTLSCSPISGHRSVSWYQQTPGQGLQFLFEYFSETQRNKGNFPGRFSGRQFSNSRSEMNVSTLELGDSALYLCASSFGQATGYTFGSGTRLTVV.

The J gene is TRBJ1-2, the V gene TRBV6-5; a weak D match, TRBD1 (5 bases). Germline-derived CDR1 and CDR2 are MNHEY and SVGAGI. The CDR3 spans 13 residues. Trimming removed 6 bases from V and 8 bases from J, with 16 bases in between. DNA of the CDR3: TGTGCCAGCAGCCCACAGGACGCTAGGGGCTACACCTTC. Translating it yields CASSPQDARGYTF.

This clone is judged medium-sized. The chain combines TRBV13 with TRBJ1-3; tentatively, D is TRBD1 (5 bases). From germline, CDR1 is PRHDT and CDR2 FYEKMQ (reference sequence). The CDR3 is 15 residues long. The V gene lost 4 bases and the J gene lost 7 bases, with 17 bases spanning the gap. CDR3 nucleotide sequence: TGTGCCAGCAGCTCCGGAGGGACGGTGGGGAACACCATATATTTT. It yields the protein CASSSGGTVGNTIYF.

This clone was seen a single time. The rearrangement joins TRBV7-2 to TRBJ2-1; D gene ambiguous. The CDR3 is 11 residues long. Germline V gives CDR1 SGHTA, CDR2 FQGNSA. The V end lost 10 bases, the J end lost 0 bases, and 4 bases lay between the germline ends. This CDR3 reads CATRSYNEQFF. The CDR3 nucleotides are TGTGCCACCCGCTCCTACAATGAGCAGTTCTTC.

In this sample, this clone turned up a few times. The chain uses TRBV24-1 and TRBJ2-2; D is perhaps TRBD1 (5 bases). The CDR3 length is 13 residues. V was clipped by 4 bases and J by 7 bases, with 9 bases between them. The germline CDR1 and CDR2 sequences are KGHDR and SFDVKD. The CDR3 DNA is TGTGCCACCAGTGAGCAGGGTTTCGGGGAGCTGTTTTTT. It yields the protein CATSEQGFGELFF.

The gene calls are TRBV28 and TRBJ2-1; 11 positions agree with TRBD2. The CDR3 length is 15 residues. The V gene's germline CDR1 is MDHEN and CDR2 SYDVKM. With V trimmed by 5 bases and J by 3 bases, 3 bases remained unmatched. This chain's CDR3 is CASSPTSGGYNEQFF. CDR3 in DNA: TGTGCCAGCAGTCCCACTAGCGGGGGCTACAATGAGCAGTTCTTC. Complete variable domain (other parts from reference TRBV28 and TRBJ2-1): DVKVTQSSRYLVKRTGEKVFLECVQDMDHENMFWYRQDPGLGLRLIYFSYDVKMKEKGDIPEGYSVSREKKERFSLILESASTNQTSMYLCASSPTSGGYNEQFFGPGTRLTVL.

Only one count was recorded for this clone. The V and J genes are TRBV29-1 and TRBJ1-4; 8 bases are a match to TRBD1. The CDR3 sequence is 15 residues long. From germline, CDR1 is SQVTM and CDR2 ANQGSEA. J gave up 5 bases and V 2 bases, and 7 bases lay outside the gene matches. The CDR3 protein is CSVEKAGTGNEKLFF. CDR3 sequence (DNA): TGCAGCGTTGAAAAGGCCGGGACAGGAAATGAAAAACTGTTTTTT.

V and J are TRBV5-1 and TRBJ2-5, with D maybe TRBD2 (6 bases). CDR1 and CDR2 (germline): SGHRS, YFSETQ. V was pared by 7 bases and J by 4 bases, with 14 bases between. The CDR3 spans 13 residues. The CDR3 region is CASSGTRRETQYF. The CDR3 DNA reads TGCGCCAGCTCCGGGACTCGCCGAGAGACCCAGTACTTC.

V gene TRBV19 combines with J gene TRBJ1-1, with unresolved D. Trimming shortened V by 0 bases and J by 3 bases, and 5 bases separated the two germline ends. CDR3 length equals 13 residues. Germline V gives CDR1 LNHDA, CDR2 SQIVND (reference sequence). The CDR3 loop reads CASSIDLYTEAFF. The CDR3 DNA reads as TGTGCCAGTAGTATAGATCTGTACACTGAAGCTTTCTTT.

Of note for this clone: It is likely a read error, because the conserved phenylalanine at the end of the CDR3 is missing. The limits of the CDR3 on the DNA are not certain, so only TCRdb's listed CDR3 is given. The V call is TRBV21-1, the J call TRBJ2-7; the D segment call TRBD2 is taken from the table without a DNA check. TRBV21-1 is a pseudogene locus. The CDR3 has 12 amino acids, counting both end residues. This chain's CDR3 is CASSKRRDSSPN.

The rearrangement uses TRBV2 and TRBJ2-1, with 9 bases lining up with TRBD2. Germline lookup yields CDR1 SNHLY and CDR2 FYNNEI. This CDR3 spans 16 amino acids. V lost 6 bases and J lost 5; bases outside the gene matches: 11. CDR3 DNA: TGTGCCAGCAGGGATTGGGGAGCGGGGGGAAACAATGAGCAGTTCTTC. It yields the protein CASRDWGAGGNNEQFF.

This clone was seen a handful of times. The chain combines TRBV5-1 with TRBJ1-3; 10 bases line up with TRBD1. Trimming took 0 bases from V and 5 from J; bases not matched to a gene: 2. Per the germline V gene, CDR1 is SGHRS and CDR2 is YFSETQ. CDR3 length equals 15 residues. The CDR3 coding sequence is TGCGCCAGCAGCTTGGGACAGGGGGCGAGAAACACCATATATTTT. As protein: CASSLGQGARNTIYF.

The genes are TRBV5-6 and TRBJ2-1; D is perhaps TRBD2 (5 bases). CDR1 and CDR2 (germline): SGHDT, YYEEEE. The CDR3 is 15 residues long. The V and J ends lost 2 bases and 0 bases respectively, with 9 bases between them. The DNA for the CDR3 is TGTGCCAGCAGCTTAGGGCGGGTCTCCTACAATGAGCAGTTCTTC. This gives the protein CASSLGRVSYNEQFF.